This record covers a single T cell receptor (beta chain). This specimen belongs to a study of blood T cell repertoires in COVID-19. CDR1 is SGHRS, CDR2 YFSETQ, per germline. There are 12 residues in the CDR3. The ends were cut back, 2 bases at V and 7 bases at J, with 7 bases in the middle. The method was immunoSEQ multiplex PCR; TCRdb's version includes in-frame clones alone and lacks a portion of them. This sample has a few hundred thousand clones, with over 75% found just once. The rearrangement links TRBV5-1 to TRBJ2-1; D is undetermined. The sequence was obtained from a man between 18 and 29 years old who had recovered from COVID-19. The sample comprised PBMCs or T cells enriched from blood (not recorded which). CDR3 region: CASSLTVNEQFF. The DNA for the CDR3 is TGCGCCAGCAGCTTAACAGTTAATGAGCAGTTCTTC. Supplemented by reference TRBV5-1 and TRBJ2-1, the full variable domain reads KAGVTQTPRYLIKTRGQQVTLSCSPISGHRSVSWYQQTPGQGLQFLFEYFSETQRNKGNFPGRFSGRQFSNSRSEMNVSTLELGDSALYLCASSLTVNEQFFGPGTRLTVL.